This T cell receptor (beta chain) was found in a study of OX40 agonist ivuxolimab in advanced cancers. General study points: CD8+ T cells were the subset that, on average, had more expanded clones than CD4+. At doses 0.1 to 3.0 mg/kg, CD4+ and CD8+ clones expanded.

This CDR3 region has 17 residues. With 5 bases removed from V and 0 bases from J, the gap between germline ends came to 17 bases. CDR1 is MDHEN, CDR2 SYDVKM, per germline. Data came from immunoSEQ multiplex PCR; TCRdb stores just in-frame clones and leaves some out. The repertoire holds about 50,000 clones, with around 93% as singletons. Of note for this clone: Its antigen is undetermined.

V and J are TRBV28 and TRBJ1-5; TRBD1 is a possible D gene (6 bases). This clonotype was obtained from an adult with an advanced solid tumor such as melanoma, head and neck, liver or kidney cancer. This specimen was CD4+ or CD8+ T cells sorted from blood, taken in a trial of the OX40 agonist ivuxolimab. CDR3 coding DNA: TGTGCCAGCAGTCTAGTTGGGGGGCCCGCTAGCAATCAGCCCCAGCATTTT. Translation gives CASSLVGGPASNQPQHF.